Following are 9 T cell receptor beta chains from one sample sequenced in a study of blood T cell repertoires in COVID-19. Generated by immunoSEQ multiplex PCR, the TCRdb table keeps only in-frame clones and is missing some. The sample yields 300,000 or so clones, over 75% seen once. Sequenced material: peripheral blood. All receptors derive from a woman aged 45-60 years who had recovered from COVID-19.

The CDR3 loop is CASSLAGGLSGANVLTF. DNA of the CDR3: TGCGCCAGCAGCTTGGCTGGGGGCCTGTCTGGGGCCAACGTCCTGACTTTC. The chain joins TRBV5-1 to TRBJ2-6; possible D gene TRBD1, 6 bases. The V and J ends lost 0 bases and 1 base respectively, with 11 bases between them. Germline V gene lookup returns CDR1 SGHRS and CDR2 YFSETQ. This CDR3 region has 17 residues.

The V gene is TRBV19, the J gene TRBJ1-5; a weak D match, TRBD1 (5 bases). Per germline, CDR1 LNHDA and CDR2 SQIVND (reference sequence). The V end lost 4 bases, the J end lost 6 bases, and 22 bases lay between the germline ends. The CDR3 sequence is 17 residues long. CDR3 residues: CASSTRPGREVGQPQHF. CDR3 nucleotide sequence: TGTGCCAGTAGTACACGCCCCGGCAGGGAAGTTGGTCAGCCCCAGCATTTT.

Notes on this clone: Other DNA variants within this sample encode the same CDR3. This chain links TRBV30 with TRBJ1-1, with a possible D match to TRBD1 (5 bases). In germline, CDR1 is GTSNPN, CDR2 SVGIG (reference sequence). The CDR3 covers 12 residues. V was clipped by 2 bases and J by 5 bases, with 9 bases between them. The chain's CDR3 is CAWSQGWTEAFF. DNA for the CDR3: TGTGCCTGGAGTCAGGGTTGGACTGAAGCTTTCTTT.

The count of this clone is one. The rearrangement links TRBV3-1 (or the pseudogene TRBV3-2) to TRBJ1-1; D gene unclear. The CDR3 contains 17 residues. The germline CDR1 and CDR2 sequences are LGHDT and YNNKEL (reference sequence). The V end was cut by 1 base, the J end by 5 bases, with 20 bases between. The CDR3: CASSQVAPPERGTEAFF. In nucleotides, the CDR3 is TGTGCCAGCAGCCAAGTGGCGCCACCCGAAAGAGGAACTGAAGCTTTCTTT.

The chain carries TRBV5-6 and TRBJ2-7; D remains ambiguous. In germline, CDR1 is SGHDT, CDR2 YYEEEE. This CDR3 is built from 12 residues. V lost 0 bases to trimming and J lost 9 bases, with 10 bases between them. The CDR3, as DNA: TGTGCCAGCAGCTTGGTGGGCTCTACGCAGTACTTC. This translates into CASSLVGSTQYF.

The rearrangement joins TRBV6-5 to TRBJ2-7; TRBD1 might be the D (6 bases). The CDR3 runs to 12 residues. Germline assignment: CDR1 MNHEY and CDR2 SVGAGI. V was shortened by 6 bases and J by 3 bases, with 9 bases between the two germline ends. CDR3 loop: CASSTDSYEQYF. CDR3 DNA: TGTGCCAGCAGCACGGACAGCTACGAGCAGTACTTC.

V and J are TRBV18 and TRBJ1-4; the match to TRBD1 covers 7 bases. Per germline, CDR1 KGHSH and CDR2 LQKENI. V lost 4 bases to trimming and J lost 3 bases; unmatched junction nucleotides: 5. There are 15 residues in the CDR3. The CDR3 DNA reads TGTGCCAGCTCACTCGGGACAGCCGCTAATGAAAAACTGTTTTTT. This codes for CASSLGTAANEKLFF.

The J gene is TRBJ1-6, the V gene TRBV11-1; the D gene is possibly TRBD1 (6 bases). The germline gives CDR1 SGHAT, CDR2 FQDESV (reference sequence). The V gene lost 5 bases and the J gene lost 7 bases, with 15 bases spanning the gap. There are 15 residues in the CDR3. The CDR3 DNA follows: TGTGCCAGCAGCCAGACGAGGACAGTAAATTCACCCCTCCACTTT. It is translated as CASSQTRTVNSPLHF.

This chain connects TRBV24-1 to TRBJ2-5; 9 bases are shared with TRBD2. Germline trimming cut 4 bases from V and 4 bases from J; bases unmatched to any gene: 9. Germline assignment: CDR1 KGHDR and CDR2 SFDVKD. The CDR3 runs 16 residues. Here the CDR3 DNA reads TGTGCCACCAGTGACCGGGTGACTAGCGGACGAGAGACCCAGTACTTC. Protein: CATSDRVTSGRETQYF.